The clone carrying this TCR beta chain has a handful of counts. Its cognate antigen is unknown. Trimming took 0 bases from V and 13 from J, leaving 12 bases between them. Germline V gene lookup returns CDR1 SNHLY and CDR2 FYNNEI. The CDR3 has 12 residues. Next came a second PCR, run for about 6 to 12 cycles, which used a sample-barcoded 5' primer along with a J-beta primer mix. Every molecule of cDNA carried a tag from a template-switch adaptor with 12 random nucleotides. TCRdb fed the 5' RACE reads into MiXCR, producing one record per CDR3 protein. The sample has some 800,000 distinct CDR3 sequences, 40% to 50% seen once; the top ten hold nearly 20%. These data are taken from a study of blood T cells in healthy people across ages. Study-wide findings and caveats: The recorded TCR beta diversity per million T cells decreased in a roughly linear manner with age. Nothing was known about donor CMV status, and this possibly confounded expanded clonotype changes.

This receptor was obtained from a man aged 55 to 70 in good health. The sample comprised blood. The V gene is TRBV2, the J gene TRBJ1-2; D not certain. CDR3 loop: CASSEALQLFTF. The CDR3 nucleotides are TGTGCCAGCAGTGAAGCATTACAGCTATTCACCTTC.